Listed below are T cell receptor beta chains from one sample, sequenced in a study of T cell responses to AZD1222 COVID-19 vaccine. TCRdb's copy holds only in-frame clones and misses some; the assay was immunoSEQ multiplex PCR. Among some 55,000 clones listed, roughly 85% were seen once. This sample comprised peripheral blood, obtained on day 0 of AZD1222 vaccination. Receptors were obtained from an adult in good health. Each CDR3 is given with its conserved first and last residue. Each record gives: CDR3 protein, CDR3 DNA, J gene, D gene, clone size, V gene. The D gene is left open where the match is weak. Clone size is shown for a subset of rows, as once, few, many or a class of expanded clone.

CASSFGNTPYEQYF	TGTGCCAGCAGCTTTGGAAACACCCCCTACGAGCAGTACTTC	TRBJ2-7	-	-	TRBV7-9
CASSFGEGTDTQYF	TGCGCCAGCAGCTTCGGGGAAGGCACAGATACGCAGTATTTT	TRBJ2-3	-	once	TRBV5-1
CASSIGRVETQYF	TGTGCCAGTAGTATTGGTAGGGTTGAGACCCAGTACTTC	TRBJ2-5	-	-	TRBV19
CASSLSSSYEQYF	TGCGCCAGCAGCTTGTCGAGCTCCTACGAGCAGTACTTC	TRBJ2-7	-	-	TRBV5-1
CASSAYPGGHSPLHF	TGTGCCAGCAGCGCTTACCCCGGTGGACATTCACCCCTCCACTTT	TRBJ1-6	-	-	TRBV7-2
CASSGGGHFGYGYTF	TGTGCCAGCAGCGGCGGGGGACACTTTGGCTATGGCTACACCTTC	TRBJ1-2	-	-	TRBV5-4
CASSMSRDLYEQYF	TGTGCCAGTAGTATGTCCAGGGATCTATACGAGCAGTACTTC	TRBJ2-7	-	-	TRBV19
CATRGTGTDTQYF	TGTGCCACCAGGGGAACAGGCACAGATACGCAGTATTTT	TRBJ2-3	-	-	TRBV24-1
CASSFSLGEQYF	TGTGCCAGCAGTTTCTCCTTGGGCGAGCAGTACTTC	TRBJ2-7	-	-	TRBV12-3/TRBV12-4
CASSYRQGRYNEQFF	TGTGCCAGCAGCTACCGACAGGGACGGTACAATGAGCAGTTCTTC	TRBJ2-1	TRBD1	-	TRBV6-5
CASSLDDAGRGYTF	TGTGCCAGCAGCTTAGACGACGCCGGACGGGGCTACACCTTC	TRBJ1-2	-	-	TRBV7-6
CASSNDRVPDTQYF	TGTGCCAGTAGTAACGACCGAGTCCCAGATACGCAGTATTTT	TRBJ2-3	-	-	TRBV19
CASSRVGTGYGYTF	TGTGCCAGCAGCCGGGTGGGGACAGGCTATGGCTACACCTTC	TRBJ1-2	TRBD1	-	TRBV6-5
CASRPPRSGGIDEQFF	TGTGCCAGCAGACCCCCACGTAGCGGGGGAATCGATGAGCAGTTCTTC	TRBJ2-1	TRBD2	-	TRBV2
CASSPPGNMNTEAFF	TGTGCCAGTTCCCCCCCGGGGAACATGAACACTGAAGCTTTCTTT	TRBJ1-1	-	few	TRBV19
CASNPGTGSGEQYF	TGCGCCAGCAACCCCGGGACAGGGTCGGGCGAGCAGTACTTC	TRBJ2-7	TRBD1	-	TRBV4-1
CAWSLSGEGSYEQYF	TGTGCCTGGAGTCTTAGCGGGGAAGGCTCCTACGAGCAGTACTTC	TRBJ2-7	TRBD2	-	TRBV30
CASSRWTGTNEAFF	TGTGCCAGCAGTCGCTGGACAGGGACTAATGAAGCTTTCTTT	TRBJ1-1	TRBD1	once	TRBV27
CASSPPWGRNTEAFF	TGTGCCAGCAGCCCCCCCTGGGGGAGGAACACTGAAGCTTTCTTT	TRBJ1-1	-	-	TRBV5-6
CASSPNVVGGYSNQPQHF	TGTGCCAGCAGTCCTAACGTGGTAGGGGGGTATAGCAATCAGCCCCAGCATTTT	TRBJ1-5	-	-	TRBV27
CASSLEAGELFF	TGTGCCAGCAGCTTAGAGGCCGGGGAGCTGTTTTTT	TRBJ2-2	-	-	TRBV7-9
CASSYEGQRRNGYTF	TGTGCCAGCAGTTACGAGGGACAACGGCGGAATGGCTACACCTTC	TRBJ1-2	-	once	TRBV6-5
CASSQGVAGYTGELFF	TGCGCCAGCAGCCAAGGGGTAGCGGGGTACACCGGGGAGCTGTTTTTT	TRBJ2-2	TRBD2	-	TRBV4-3
CASTKGRQSWGNTIYF	TGTGCCAGCACAAAGGGGCGGCAAAGTTGGGGAAACACCATATATTTT	TRBJ1-3	-	-	TRBV2
CASSESQGGNQPQHF	TGTGCCAGCAGTGAATCGCAGGGTGGCAATCAGCCCCAGCATTTT	TRBJ1-5	-	-	TRBV25-1
CASSQDRQGETQYF	TGCGCCAGCAGCCAAGATCGTCAGGGGGAGACCCAGTACTTC	TRBJ2-5	-	-	TRBV4-3
CASSSRAGGGNTGELFF	TGCGCCAGCTCTAGCAGGGCAGGCGGGGGGAACACCGGGGAGCTGTTTTTT	TRBJ2-2	TRBD2	-	TRBV4-1
CATSDRDPPVGQFF	TGTGCCACCAGTGATAGGGACCCACCTGTAGGGCAGTTCTTC	TRBJ2-1	-	-	TRBV24-1
CASSPLGGRSYNEQFF	TGTGCCAGCAGCCCACTGGGGGGGCGATCCTACAATGAGCAGTTCTTC	TRBJ2-1	-	once	TRBV11-2